The 4 T cell receptor beta chains reported below all come from one sample, sequenced in a study of cytomegalovirus exposure and HLA in healthy donors. 13 Jbeta primers and 60 Vbeta primers were used for the PCR. The data were produced by immunoSEQ multiplex PCR, yet TCRdb's version contains in-frame clones alone and is incomplete. In the table there are 150,000 to 200,000 clones, roughly four fifths of which are singletons. The sample consisted of PBMCs. The receptors were gathered from a young woman in good health and CMV-seropositive.

This chain uses TRBV16 with TRBJ1-2; a weak D match, TRBD1 (6 bases). V lost 1 base and J 8 bases, leaving 14 bases between the germline ends. The germline V gene has CDR1 KGHSY and CDR2 FQNENV. This CDR3 is built from 14 residues. The CDR3: CASSQFRGAEGYTF. The CDR3 region has the DNA TGTGCCAGCAGCCAATTTCGGGGGGCTGAGGGCTACACCTTC.

The gene calls are TRBV18 and TRBJ2-3, with D possibly TRBD2 on 6 matching bases. CDR1 KGHSH and CDR2 LQKENI come from the germline V gene. The CDR3 sequence is 14 residues long. V was shortened by 5 bases and J by 5 bases, with 14 bases between the two germline ends. CDR3 in DNA: TGTGCCAGCTCATTCAAGACGGGAGAAGATACGCAGTATTTT. Protein product: CASSFKTGEDTQYF.

The rearrangement joins TRBV7-9 to TRBJ2-2; 7 bases align to TRBD1. V dropped 4 bases and J dropped 7; count of bases not matched to a gene: 12. The CDR3 contains 16 residues. Per germline, CDR1 SEHNR and CDR2 FQNEAQ (reference sequence). The CDR3 loop reads CASSSWDAGGNGELFF. The CDR3 nucleotides are TGTGCCAGCAGCTCTTGGGATGCAGGGGGTAACGGGGAGCTGTTTTTT.

In its sample, this clone was seen a few times. The genes are TRBV30 and TRBJ2-4, with 9 bases that match TRBD2. The CDR3 extends over 16 amino acids. J lost 0 bases, V lost 2 bases, and 5 bases had no gene match. CDR1 is GTSNPN, CDR2 SVGIG, per germline (reference sequence). CDR3 protein: CAWSLAGDLAKNIQYF. CDR3 nucleotides: TGTGCCTGGAGTTTAGCGGGAGACCTAGCCAAAAACATTCAGTACTTC. Full variable domain (outside the CDR3, taken from reference TRBV30 and TRBJ2-4): SQTIHQWPATLVQPVGSPLSLECTVEGTSNPNLYWYRQAAGRGLQLLFYSVGIGQISSEVPQNLSASRPQDRQFILSSKKLLLSDSGFYLCAWSLAGDLAKNIQYFGAGTRLSVL.